Sequencing of this T cell receptor beta chain was carried out in a study of technical replicates of blood from a few donors. This table comes from immunoSEQ multiplex PCR, and its TCRdb copy is limited to in-frame clones, with some not included. The data show approximately 81,000 clones, nearly 97% seen once. Between the trimmed V and J ends, which lost 0 bases and 5 bases, there was a span of 14 bases. The CDR3 spans 16 residues. The germline V gene has CDR1 SGHTA and CDR2 FQGTGA. J is TRBJ2-1 and V is TRBV7-3, with D possibly being TRBD2 (5 bases). This clonotype originated in a human donor in good health. The material sequenced was T cells isolated from PBMCs. CDR3 residues: CASSLTLTAGDNEQFF. Written as DNA, the CDR3 is TGTGCCAGCAGCTTAACCTTAACGGCGGGCGACAATGAGCAGTTCTTC.